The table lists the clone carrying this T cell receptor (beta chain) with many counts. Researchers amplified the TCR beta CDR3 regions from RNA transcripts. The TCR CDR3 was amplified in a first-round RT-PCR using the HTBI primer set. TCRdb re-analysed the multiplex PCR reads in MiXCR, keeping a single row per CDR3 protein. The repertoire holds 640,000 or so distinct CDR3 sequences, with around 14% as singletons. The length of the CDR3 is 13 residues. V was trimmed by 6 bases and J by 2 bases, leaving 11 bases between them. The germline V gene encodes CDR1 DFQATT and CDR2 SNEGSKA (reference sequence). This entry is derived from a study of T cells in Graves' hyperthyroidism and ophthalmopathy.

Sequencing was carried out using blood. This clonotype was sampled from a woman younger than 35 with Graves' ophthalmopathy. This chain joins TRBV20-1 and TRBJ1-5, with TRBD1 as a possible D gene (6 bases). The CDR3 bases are TGCAGTGCGGATCCAGGGGGCAATCAGCCCCAGCATTTT. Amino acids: CSADPGGNQPQHF.